This TCR beta chain was obtained from a study of blood T cells in healthy people across ages. Per germline, CDR1 LGHDT and CDR2 YNNKEL (reference sequence). V was cut by 0 bases and J by 7 bases, with 9 bases left in between. This CDR3 has 14 residues. In regard to this clonotype: As yet, its antigen is unknown.

General study results and limits: Bulk PBMC profiling left naive and antigen-experienced comparisons inconclusive.

Combining a sample-barcoded 5' primer with a J-beta primer mix, a second PCR ran for about 7 to 11 cycles. One entry per CDR3 protein results from TCRdb running MiXCR on the 5' RACE reads. Of around 700,000 distinct CDR3 sequences listed, roughly 25% are singletons. The sample was also reused in another study, on T cells of mothers and their children.

The chain recombines TRBV3-1 with TRBJ2-2; D might be TRBD1 (5 bases). The material sequenced was blood. This TCR came from a boy between 10 and 17 years old in good health. The CDR3: CASSQDQGYGELFF. In nucleotides, the CDR3 is TGTGCCAGCAGCCAAGATCAGGGCTACGGGGAGCTGTTTTTT.